A single sample is the source of the 6 T cell receptor beta chains below, sequenced in a study of CD8 T cells in ankylosing spondylitis. Whole-study results and caveats: Several highly homologous variants formed a TCR beta motif that appeared characteristic of ankylosing spondylitis blood.

TCRdb fed the 5' RACE reads into MiXCR, producing one record per CDR3 protein. The data hold 470,000 or so distinct CDR3 sequences, with 26% observed a single time. Antigens of these TCRs are unknown. Specimen: blood, either unsorted or a sorted T cell fraction (not recorded which). These TCRs come from a male donor with ankylosing spondylitis.

The rearrangement joins TRBV3-1 to TRBJ1-6; TRBD1 matches 11 bases. CDR3 length equals 16 residues. V was pared by 2 bases and J by 7 bases, with 4 bases of the junction left unmatched. Germline-derived CDR1 and CDR2 are LGHDT and YNNKEL (reference sequence). The chain's CDR3 is CASSQWTGGSNSPLHF. CDR3 DNA: TGTGCCAGCAGCCAATGGACAGGGGGCTCCAATTCACCCCTCCACTTT.

V gene TRBV6-2 or TRBV6-3 combines with J gene TRBJ2-7; possibly TRBD1 or TRBD2 for D (5 bases each). V was shortened by 8 bases and J by 1 base, with 21 bases between the two germline ends. Germline V lookup: CDR1 MNHEY, CDR2 SVGEGT. The CDR3 consists of 16 residues. The CDR3 bases are TGTGCCAGCGTCACCGGGGCCGAAAAAGGGTCCTACGAGCAGTACTTC. It translates to CASVTGAEKGSYEQYF.

V is TRBV10-2 and J is TRBJ2-7; 8 bases agree with TRBD1. The trim removed 7 bases at V and 4 bases at J, leaving 12 bases unmatched. Germline values: CDR1 WSHSY, CDR2 SAAADI. The CDR3 runs to 15 residues. The chain's CDR3 is CASTPGTGYGYEQYF. The CDR3 DNA is TGCGCCAGCACTCCCGGGACAGGCTACGGGTACGAGCAGTACTTC.

This clonotype was counted only a few times. The CDR3, as DNA: TGTGCCAGCAGCGTGAGCGCCGGGACTAGTTATCATGAGCAGTATTTT. Residues: CASSVSAGTSYHEQYF. The chain couples TRBV9 to TRBJ2-3; TRBD2 aligns across 8 bases. In germline, CDR1 is SGDLS, CDR2 YYNGEE. This CDR3 is built from 16 residues. The V gene end was trimmed by 2 bases and the J gene end by 11 bases; junction bases not matched to a gene: 16.

This clonotype came up a few times. The V gene is TRBV29-1, the J gene TRBJ2-3, with D uncertain. There are 12 residues in the CDR3. The germline V and J ends were trimmed by 3 bases and 4 bases, with 8 bases remaining between them. Looked up from germline, CDR1 is SQVTM and CDR2 is ANQGSEA. The CDR3 DNA follows: TGCAGCGTTGATTCCTCTTCAGATACGCAGTATTTT. Its protein is CSVDSSSDTQYF.

The chain links TRBV7-2 to TRBJ2-7; the D is unclear. The CDR3 runs to 13 residues. Germline values: CDR1 SGHTA, CDR2 FQGNSA. Trimming took 5 bases from V and 6 from J, leaving 14 bases between them. CDR3 residues: CASSIIPLGEQYF. CDR3 coding DNA: TGTGCCAGCAGCATAATCCCACTGGGCGAGCAGTACTTC.